This T cell receptor (beta chain) was sequenced for a study of T cell responses to AZD1222 COVID-19 vaccine. V was clipped by 6 bases and J by 4 bases, with 7 bases between them. The CDR3 consists of 12 residues. The germline V gene encodes CDR1 MDHEN and CDR2 SYDVKM. Only in-frame clones appear in the TCRdb table, and some are missing; sequencing was by immunoSEQ multiplex PCR. This table has approximately 200,000 clones, around 94% appearing once. The clonotype comes from an adult who received the MenACWY meningococcal vaccine as a control. The chain couples TRBV28 to TRBJ1-5; no clear D gene. Source: peripheral blood, taken 28 days after the second dose of the MenACWY control vaccine. As DNA, the CDR3 is TGTGCCAGCAGGGACGGAAATCAGCCCCAGCATTTT. Translating it yields CASRDGNQPQHF.